The 26 T cell receptor beta chains given below trace back to one sample, sequenced in a study of T cell responses to AZD1222 COVID-19 vaccine. Libraries were prepared by immunoSEQ multiplex PCR; TCRdb keeps only in-frame clonotypes and omits some of them. The sample lists tens of thousands of clones; more than 75% were seen once. Sequencing used peripheral blood, obtained on day 0 of MenACWY control vaccination. The source of these receptors is an adult in good health.

The rearrangement uses TRBV4-2 and TRBJ2-3; 9 positions match TRBD2. With V trimmed by 0 bases and J by 2 bases, 9 bases remained unmatched. CDR3 length: 18 amino acids. Germline V gene sequence: CDR1 LGHNA, CDR2 YNFKEQ. In DNA form, the CDR3 reads TGTGCCAGCAGCCAAGACGCCTCCGGGACTAGCTTCACAGATACGCAGTATTTT. Its protein product is CASSQDASGTSFTDTQYF.

The chain carries TRBV6-2 or TRBV6-3 and TRBJ1-1; 8 bases align to TRBD1. The CDR3 runs 17 residues. Germline CDR1 reads MNHEY; CDR2 reads SVGEGT. Trimming took 4 bases from V and 0 from J; bases not matched to a gene: 10. CDR3 DNA sequence: TGTGCCAGCAGTTCGCGGACAGGGATAGGCGTGAACACTGAAGCTTTCTTT. It codes for CASSSRTGIGVNTEAFF.

The chain links TRBV5-1 to TRBJ1-2, with 9 bases that match TRBD1. Germline assignment: CDR1 SGHRS and CDR2 YFSETQ. V shed 3 bases and J 7 bases; nucleotides not matched to a gene: 4. CDR3 length equals 13 residues. CDR3 sequence (DNA): TGCGCCAGCAGCTACGGGACAGGGTTTGGCTACACCTTC. Amino acids: CASSYGTGFGYTF.

The chain combines TRBV2 with TRBJ1-1; D perhaps matches TRBD1 (6 bases). Trimming stripped 7 bases from V and 5 bases from J, with 17 bases between. Germline CDR1 reads SNHLY; CDR2 reads FYNNEI. This CDR3 spans 14 amino acids. In DNA, the CDR3 is TGTGCCAGCATCGAAAGGGGGGGGCGGACTGAAGCTTTCTTT. Its protein is CASIERGGRTEAFF.

The chain recombines TRBV19 with TRBJ1-4, with 7 nucleotides matching TRBD1. The CDR3 totals 13 residues. Germline CDR1 reads LNHDA; CDR2 reads SQIVND (reference sequence). V lost 6 bases, J lost 7 bases, and 5 bases stayed unmatched. This chain's CDR3 is CASSGGQIEKLFF. CDR3 nucleotide sequence: TGTGCCAGTAGCGGGGGACAGATTGAAAAACTGTTTTTT. The full variable domain, with the rest looked up from reference TRBV19 and TRBJ1-4, is DGGITQSPKYLFRKEGQNVTLSCEQNLNHDAMYWYRQDPGQGLRLIYYSQIVNDFQKGDIAEGYSVSREKKESFPLTVTSAQKNPTAFYLCASSGGQIEKLFFGSGTQLSVL.

The CDR3 region is CASSGGEKLFF. CDR3 coding DNA: TGTGCCAGTAGCGGGGGAGAAAAACTGTTTTTT. The V and J genes are TRBV19 and TRBJ1-4; D possibly corresponds to TRBD1 (5 bases). Trimming removed 6 bases from V and 8 bases from J, with 7 bases in between. The CDR3 consists of 11 residues. The germline V gene has CDR1 LNHDA and CDR2 SQIVND (reference sequence).

CDR3 amino acids: CASSTQRGPGYTF. CDR3 nucleotide sequence: TGTGCCAGTAGTACACAGAGGGGCCCTGGCTACACCTTC. This chain connects TRBV19 to TRBJ1-2; TRBD1 is a possible D gene (5 bases). This CDR3 has 13 amino acids. Germline CDR1 reads LNHDA; CDR2 reads SQIVND (reference sequence). The germline V and J ends were trimmed by 4 bases and 7 bases, with 13 bases remaining between them.

The CDR3 DNA sequence: TGTGCCAGCTCACCCCGGGCCAACACTGAAGCTTTCTTT. Protein sequence: CASSPRANTEAFF. The chain recombines TRBV18 with TRBJ1-1; no firm D call. V was trimmed by 3 bases and J by 2 bases, leaving 7 bases between them. Germline CDR1 is KGHSH and CDR2 is LQKENI. This CDR3 is 13 amino acids long.

The gene calls are TRBV4-3 and TRBJ1-2; D not resolved. CDR3 length equals 14 residues. With 1 base removed from V and 5 bases from J, the gap between germline ends came to 11 bases. The germline V gene encodes CDR1 LGHNA and CDR2 YSLEER. In DNA form, the CDR3 reads TGCGCCAGCAGCCAAGCGGGCAGGAGTTATGGCTACACCTTC. Translating it yields CASSQAGRSYGYTF.

The genes are TRBV28 and TRBJ1-5, with D possibly matching TRBD1 (5 bases). The CDR3 spans 12 residues. Deletions cut 7 bases from V and 6 bases from J, with 10 bases between. Germline-derived CDR1 and CDR2 are MDHEN and SYDVKM. The CDR3 DNA is TGTGCCAGCACCCGGGGACCTCAGCCCCAGCATTTT. Its translation is CASTRGPQPQHF.

The V gene is TRBV9, the J gene TRBJ2-5, with no clear D. In germline, CDR1 is SGDLS, CDR2 YYNGEE. V was shortened by 0 bases and J by 3 bases, with 0 bases between the two germline ends. CDR3 size: 11 residues. As DNA, the CDR3 is TGTGCCAGCAGCGTAGAAGAGACCCAGTACTTC. Its translation is CASSVEETQYF.

The chain's CDR3 is CASSISRITGELFF. The CDR3 DNA is TGTGCCAGTAGTATATCCAGGATAACCGGGGAGCTGTTTTTT. The chain uses TRBV19 and TRBJ2-2; D call uncertain. Germline loops: CDR1 LNHDA, CDR2 SQIVND (reference sequence). The CDR3 has 14 amino acids. V was clipped by 2 bases and J by 5 bases, with 9 bases between them.

The chain carries TRBV12-3 or TRBV12-4 and TRBJ1-4, with no clear D. The length of the CDR3 is 13 residues. V lost 1 base and J 12 bases, leaving 12 bases between the germline ends. The CDR3 spells CASSLGSAAQLFF. The CDR3 DNA sequence: TGTGCCAGCAGTTTAGGTTCGGCAGCGCAACTGTTTTTT.

The chain joins TRBV5-1 to TRBJ2-2; D is ambiguous. The CDR3 is 16 residues long. The germline V gene has CDR1 SGHRS and CDR2 YFSETQ. Trimming removed 4 bases at V and 4 bases at J, with 17 bases between. DNA for the CDR3: TGCGCCAGCAGCGATGGCTTATTAGTGGGCACCGGGGAGCTGTTTTTT. It codes for CASSDGLLVGTGELFF.

The chain combines TRBV28 with TRBJ1-2, with TRBD1 as a possible D gene (5 bases). Germline CDR1 and CDR2: MDHEN and SYDVKM. V was trimmed by 8 bases and J by 4 bases, leaving 23 bases between them. This CDR3 contains 16 residues. CDR3 DNA: TGTGCCAGCCGACGCGGGGCTGCCCCCTCCCTCTATGGCTACACCTTC. Amino acid sequence: CASRRGAAPSLYGYTF.

This chain joins TRBV19 and TRBJ1-6; TRBD1 agrees at 7 bases. Germline CDR1 LNHDA, CDR2 SQIVND (reference sequence). Unmatched junction bases numbered 9, after V lost 6 bases and J lost 10 bases. This CDR3 spans 14 amino acids. CDR3 in DNA: TGTGCCAGTAGCGAAGGGGGCTTAAGGTCACCCCTCCACTTT. This gives the protein CASSEGGLRSPLHF.

The table lists this clone with many counts. This CDR3 is CASSRDSTGELFF. The DNA for the CDR3 is TGTGCCAGCAGCAGGGACAGCACCGGGGAGCTGTTTTTT. The J gene is TRBJ2-2, the V gene TRBV6-4; 7 bases align to TRBD1. The CDR3 has 13 residues. Per the germline V gene, CDR1 is MRHNA and CDR2 is SNTAGT. The ends lost 6 bases at V and 4 bases at J; junction bases unmatched: 2.

The chain is built from TRBV6-6 and TRBJ1-5; D unclear. This CDR3 has 15 amino acids. V lost 7 bases and J 0 bases, leaving 13 bases between the germline ends. Germline CDR1 MNHNY, CDR2 SVGAGI (reference sequence). This chain's CDR3 is CASMARALSNQPQHF. The CDR3 DNA follows: TGTGCCAGCATGGCCCGGGCCCTTAGCAATCAGCCCCAGCATTTT.

This chain connects TRBV4-1 to TRBJ2-7; TRBD2 agrees at 7 bases. This CDR3 is 14 amino acids long. The V gene's germline CDR1 is MGHRA and CDR2 YSYEKL. Trimming cost V 2 bases and J 2 bases; bases outside gene matches: 3. Written as DNA, the CDR3 is TGCGCCAGCAGCCAACTAGCGGAAACCTACGAGCAGTACTTC. It codes for CASSQLAETYEQYF.

The gene calls are TRBV24-1 and TRBJ2-1, with TRBD2 matching 10 bases. V lost 3 bases to trimming and J lost 9 bases; unmatched junction nucleotides: 7. CDR1 and CDR2 (germline): KGHDR, SFDVKD. The CDR3 has 15 amino acids. The CDR3 protein is CATSDISGGATEQFF. The DNA for the CDR3 is TGTGCCACCAGTGATATCAGCGGGGGGGCCACTGAGCAGTTCTTC.

The chain employs TRBV12-3 or TRBV12-4 and TRBJ1-4; no clear D gene. Trimming cost V 10 bases and J 2 bases, with 11 bases left between them. The CDR3 is 13 residues long. In nucleotides, the CDR3 is TGTGCCACGTCGTGGAGGACTAATGAAAAACTGTTTTTT. It is translated as CATSWRTNEKLFF.

V and J are TRBV7-6 and TRBJ2-3, with TRBD1 identical over 8 bases. The germline CDR1 and CDR2 sequences are SGHVS and FNYEAQ. With V trimmed by 5 bases and J by 4 bases, 17 bases remained unmatched. This CDR3 comprises 18 residues. The CDR3 bases are TGTGCCAGCAGCGCCCTAGCCCTGGGACAGGCCTCGGCAGATACGCAGTATTTT. It codes for CASSALALGQASADTQYF.

The chain couples TRBV24-1 to TRBJ1-1; perhaps TRBD1 as D (6 bases). Germline CDR1 and CDR2: KGHDR and SFDVKD. Trimming left V 7 bases short and J 2 bases short, with 10 bases between. The CDR3 is made up of 13 amino acids. DNA for the CDR3: TGTGCCACCAGATGGGGACAAAACACTGAAGCTTTCTTT. Its translation is CATRWGQNTEAFF.

The chain combines TRBV27 with TRBJ2-7; 9 positions match TRBD2. The CDR3 extends over 15 amino acids. Germline V CDR1 and CDR2: MNHEY, SMNVEV (reference sequence). The V and J ends lost 3 bases and 6 bases, in that order; junction bases with no gene match: 9. The CDR3 loop reads CASSFMGLAPFEQYF. CDR3 in DNA: TGTGCCAGCAGTTTTATGGGACTAGCCCCCTTCGAGCAGTACTTC.

The count of this clone is one. The chain couples TRBV9 to TRBJ1-1; the D gene is possibly TRBD1 (6 bases). CDR1 and CDR2 from the germline V gene are SGDLS and YYNGEE. Trimming stripped 0 bases from V and 4 bases from J, with 13 bases between. The CDR3 has 15 residues. CDR3 region: CASSVGWGLSTEAFF. In DNA form, the CDR3 reads TGTGCCAGCAGCGTAGGCTGGGGGCTGAGCACTGAAGCTTTCTTT.

The chain links TRBV7-2 to TRBJ2-7; D unclear. Trimming pared 0 bases from V and 4 bases from J, leaving 7 bases between. The CDR3 length is 13 residues. Per the germline V gene, CDR1 is SGHTA and CDR2 is FQGNSA. The CDR3 region has the DNA TGTGCCAGCAGCTTAGCGTTACAGTACGAGCAGTACTTC. Translating gives CASSLALQYEQYF.